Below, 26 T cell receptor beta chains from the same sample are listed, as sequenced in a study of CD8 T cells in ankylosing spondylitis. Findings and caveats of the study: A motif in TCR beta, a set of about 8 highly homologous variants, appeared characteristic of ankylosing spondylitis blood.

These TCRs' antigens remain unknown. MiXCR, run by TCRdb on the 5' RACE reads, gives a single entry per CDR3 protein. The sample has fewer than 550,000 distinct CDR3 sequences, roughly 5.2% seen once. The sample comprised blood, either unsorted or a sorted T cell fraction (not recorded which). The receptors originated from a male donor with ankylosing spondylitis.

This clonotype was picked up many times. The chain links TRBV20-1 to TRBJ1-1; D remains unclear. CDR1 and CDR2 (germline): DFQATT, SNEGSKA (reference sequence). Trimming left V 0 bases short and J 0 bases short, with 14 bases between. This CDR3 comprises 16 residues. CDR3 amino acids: CSARDRRRSMNTEAFF. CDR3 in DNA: TGCAGTGCTAGAGATCGTAGGAGGTCTATGAACACTGAAGCTTTCTTT.

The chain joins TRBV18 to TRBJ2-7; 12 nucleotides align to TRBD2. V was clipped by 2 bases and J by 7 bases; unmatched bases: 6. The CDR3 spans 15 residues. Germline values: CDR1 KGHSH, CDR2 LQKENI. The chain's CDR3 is CASSPRTSGIGEQYF. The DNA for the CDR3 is TGTGCCAGCTCACCAAGGACTAGCGGGATAGGGGAGCAGTACTTC. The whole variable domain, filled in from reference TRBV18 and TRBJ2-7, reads NAGVMQNPRHLVRRRGQEARLRCSPMKGHSHVYWYRQLPEEGLKFMVYLQKENIIDESGMPKERFSAEFPKEGPSILRIQQVVRGDSAAYFCASSPRTSGIGEQYFGPGTRLTVT.

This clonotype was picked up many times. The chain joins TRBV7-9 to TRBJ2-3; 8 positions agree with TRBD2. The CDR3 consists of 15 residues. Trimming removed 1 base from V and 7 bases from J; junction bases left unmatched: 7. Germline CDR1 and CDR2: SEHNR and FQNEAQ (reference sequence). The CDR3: CASSLGEGGRYTQYF. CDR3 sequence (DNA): TGTGCCAGCAGCTTAGGAGAAGGCGGGAGGTATACGCAGTATTTT.

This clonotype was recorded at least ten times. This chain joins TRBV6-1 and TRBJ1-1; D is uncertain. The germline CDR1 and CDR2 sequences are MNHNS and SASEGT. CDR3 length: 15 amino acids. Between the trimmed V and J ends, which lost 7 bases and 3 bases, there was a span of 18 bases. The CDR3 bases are TGTGCCAGCACGGCCCAACGCCGTGTGGACACTGAAGCTTTCTTT. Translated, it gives CASTAQRRVDTEAFF.

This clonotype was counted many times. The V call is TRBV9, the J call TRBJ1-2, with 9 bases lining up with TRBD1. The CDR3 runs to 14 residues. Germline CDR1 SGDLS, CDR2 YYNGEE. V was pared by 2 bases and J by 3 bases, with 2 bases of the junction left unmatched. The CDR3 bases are TGTGCCAGCAGCGTCGGACAGGGGTACTATGGCTACACCTTC. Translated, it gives CASSVGQGYYGYTF.

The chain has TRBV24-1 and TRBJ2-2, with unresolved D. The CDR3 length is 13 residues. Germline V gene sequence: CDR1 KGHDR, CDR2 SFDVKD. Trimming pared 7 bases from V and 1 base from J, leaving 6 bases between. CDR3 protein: CATSLGNTGELFF. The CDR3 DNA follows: TGTGCCACCAGCTTAGGGAACACCGGGGAGCTGTTTTTT.

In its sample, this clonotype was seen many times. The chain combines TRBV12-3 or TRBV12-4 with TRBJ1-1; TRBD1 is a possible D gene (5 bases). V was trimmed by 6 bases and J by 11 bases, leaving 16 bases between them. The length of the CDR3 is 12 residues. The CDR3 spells CASRGRDLWAFF. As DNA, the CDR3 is TGTGCCAGCAGGGGGAGGGACCTTTGGGCTTTCTTT.

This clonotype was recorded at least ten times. CDR3 nucleotides: TGTGCCAGCAGCCCCATAGGGGAGGGAATCAGCTACGAGCAGTACTTC. Protein product: CASSPIGEGISYEQYF. This rearrangement joins TRBV4-2 to TRBJ2-7; 7 nucleotides agree with TRBD2. V was pared by 4 bases and J by 3 bases, with 12 bases of the junction left unmatched. Germline CDR1 reads LGHNA; CDR2 reads YNFKEQ. CDR3 size: 16 residues.

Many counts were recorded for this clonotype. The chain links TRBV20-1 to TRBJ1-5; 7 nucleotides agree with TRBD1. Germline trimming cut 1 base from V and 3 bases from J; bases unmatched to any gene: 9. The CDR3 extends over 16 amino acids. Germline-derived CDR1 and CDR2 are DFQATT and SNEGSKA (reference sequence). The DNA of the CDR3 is TGCAGTGCTAGAGCCTCGACAGGGTGGGTCAATCAGCCCCAGCATTTT. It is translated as CSARASTGWVNQPQHF.

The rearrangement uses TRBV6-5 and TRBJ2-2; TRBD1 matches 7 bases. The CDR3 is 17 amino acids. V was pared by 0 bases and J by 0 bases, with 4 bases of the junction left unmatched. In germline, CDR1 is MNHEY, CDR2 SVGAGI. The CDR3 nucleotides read TGTGCCAGCAGTTACTCACAGGGGTATGCGAACACCGGGGAGCTGTTTTTT. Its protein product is CASSYSQGYANTGELFF.

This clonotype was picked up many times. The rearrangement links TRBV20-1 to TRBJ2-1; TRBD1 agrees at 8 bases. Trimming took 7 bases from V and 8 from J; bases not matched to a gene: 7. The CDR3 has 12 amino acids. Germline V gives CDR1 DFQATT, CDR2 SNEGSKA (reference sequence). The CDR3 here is CSVRQGYYEQFF. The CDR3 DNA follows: TGCAGTGTAAGACAGGGGTATTATGAGCAGTTCTTC.

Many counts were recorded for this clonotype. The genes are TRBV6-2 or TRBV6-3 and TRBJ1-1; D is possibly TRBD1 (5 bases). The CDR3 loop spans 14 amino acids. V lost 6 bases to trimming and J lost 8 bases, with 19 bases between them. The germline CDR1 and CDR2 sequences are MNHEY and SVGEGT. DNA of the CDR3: TGTGCCAGCAGACGACGGGCCGGCCGGGGGGAAGCTTTCTTT. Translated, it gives CASRRRAGRGEAFF.

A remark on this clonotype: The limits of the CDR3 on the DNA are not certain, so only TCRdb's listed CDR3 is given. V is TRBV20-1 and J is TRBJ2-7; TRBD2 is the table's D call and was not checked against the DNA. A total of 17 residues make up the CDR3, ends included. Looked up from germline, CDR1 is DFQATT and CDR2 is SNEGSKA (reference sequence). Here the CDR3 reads CCAWGTSGKQVGYEQYF.

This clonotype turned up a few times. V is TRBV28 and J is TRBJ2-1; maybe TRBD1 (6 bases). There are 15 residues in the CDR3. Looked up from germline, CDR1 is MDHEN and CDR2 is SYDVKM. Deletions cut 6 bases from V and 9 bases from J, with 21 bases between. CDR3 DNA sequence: TGTGCCAGCAGGGGGGCCATAGCATCGTTCCTTGAGCAGTTCTTC. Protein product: CASRGAIASFLEQFF.

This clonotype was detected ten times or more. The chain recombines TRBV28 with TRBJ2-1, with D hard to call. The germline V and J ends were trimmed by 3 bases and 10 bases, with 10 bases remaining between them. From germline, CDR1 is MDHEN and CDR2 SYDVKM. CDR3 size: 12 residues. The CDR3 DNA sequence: TGTGCCAGCAGTTTGATCAGAGAGGAGCAGTTCTTC. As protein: CASSLIREEQFF.

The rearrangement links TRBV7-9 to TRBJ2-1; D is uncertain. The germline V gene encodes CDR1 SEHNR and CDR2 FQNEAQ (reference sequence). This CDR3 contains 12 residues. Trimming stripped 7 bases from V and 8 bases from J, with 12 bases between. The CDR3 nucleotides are TGTGCCAGCACCCTCGCCGGAGATGAGCAGTTCTTC. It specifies CASTLAGDEQFF.

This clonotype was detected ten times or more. The DNA of the CDR3 is TGCGCCAGCAGTGTTCCGGGGGCCTCCTACGAGCAGTACTTC. Translation: CASSVPGASYEQYF. The chain has TRBV10-2 and TRBJ2-7; D is possibly TRBD1 or TRBD2 (6 bases each). Trimming took off 4 bases at V and 0 bases at J, with 10 bases between the two ends. Germline V gene data show CDR1 as WSHSY and CDR2 as SAAADI. The CDR3 is 14 residues long.

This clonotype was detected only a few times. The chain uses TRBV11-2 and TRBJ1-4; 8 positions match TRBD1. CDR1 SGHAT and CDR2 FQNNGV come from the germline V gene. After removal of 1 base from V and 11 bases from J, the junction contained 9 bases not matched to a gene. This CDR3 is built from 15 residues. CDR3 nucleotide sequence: TGTGCCAGCAGCTTAGGAGGACAGGGTGCACGGAAACTGTTTTTT. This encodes CASSLGGQGARKLFF.

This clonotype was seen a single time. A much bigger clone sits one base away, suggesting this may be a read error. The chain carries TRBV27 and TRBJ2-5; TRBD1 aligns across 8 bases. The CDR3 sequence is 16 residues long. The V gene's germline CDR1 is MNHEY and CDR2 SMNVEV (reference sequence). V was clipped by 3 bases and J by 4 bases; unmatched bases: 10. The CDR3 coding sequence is TGTGCCAGCAGTTTTTGGGCAGGGGGCGGCCGAGAGACCCAGTACTTC. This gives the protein CASSFWAGGGRETQYF.

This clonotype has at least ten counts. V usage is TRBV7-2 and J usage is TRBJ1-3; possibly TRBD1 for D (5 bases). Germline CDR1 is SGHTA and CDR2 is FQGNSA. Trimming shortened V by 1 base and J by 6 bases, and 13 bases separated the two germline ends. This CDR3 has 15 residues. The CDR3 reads CASSLDRLSVNTIYF. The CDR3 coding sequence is TGTGCCAGCAGCTTAGACAGGTTGAGTGTAAACACCATATATTTT.

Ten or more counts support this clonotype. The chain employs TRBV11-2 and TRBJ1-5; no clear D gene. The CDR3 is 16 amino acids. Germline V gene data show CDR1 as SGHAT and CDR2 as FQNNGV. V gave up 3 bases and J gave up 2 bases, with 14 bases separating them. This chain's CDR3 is CASSLGPEQGNQPQHF. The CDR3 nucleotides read TGTGCCAGCAGCTTGGGCCCCGAGCAGGGCAATCAGCCCCAGCATTTT.

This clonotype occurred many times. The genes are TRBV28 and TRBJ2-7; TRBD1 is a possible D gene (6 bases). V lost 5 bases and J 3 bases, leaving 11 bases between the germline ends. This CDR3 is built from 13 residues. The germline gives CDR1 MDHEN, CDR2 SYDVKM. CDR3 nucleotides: TGTGCCAGCAGTCTAGGACAGATCTACGAGCAGTACTTC. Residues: CASSLGQIYEQYF.

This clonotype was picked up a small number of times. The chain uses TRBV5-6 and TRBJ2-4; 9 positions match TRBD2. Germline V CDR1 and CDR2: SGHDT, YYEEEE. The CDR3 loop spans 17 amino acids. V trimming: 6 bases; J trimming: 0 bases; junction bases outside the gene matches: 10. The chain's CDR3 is CASILRTSEVAKNIQYF. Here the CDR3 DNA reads TGTGCCAGCATTTTAAGGACTAGCGAGGTAGCCAAAAACATTCAGTACTTC.

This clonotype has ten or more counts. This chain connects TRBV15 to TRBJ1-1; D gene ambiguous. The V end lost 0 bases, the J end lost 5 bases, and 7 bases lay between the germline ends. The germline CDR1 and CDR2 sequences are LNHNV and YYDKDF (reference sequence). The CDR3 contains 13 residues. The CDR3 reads CATSRDMETEAFF. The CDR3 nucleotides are TGTGCCACCAGCAGAGATATGGAAACTGAAGCTTTCTTT.

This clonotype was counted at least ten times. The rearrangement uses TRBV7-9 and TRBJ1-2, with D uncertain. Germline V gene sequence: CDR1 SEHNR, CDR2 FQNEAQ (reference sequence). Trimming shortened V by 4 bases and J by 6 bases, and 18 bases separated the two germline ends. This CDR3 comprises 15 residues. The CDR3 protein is CASSWVLGGPHGYTF. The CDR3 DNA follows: TGTGCCAGCAGCTGGGTATTGGGAGGGCCTCATGGCTACACCTTC.

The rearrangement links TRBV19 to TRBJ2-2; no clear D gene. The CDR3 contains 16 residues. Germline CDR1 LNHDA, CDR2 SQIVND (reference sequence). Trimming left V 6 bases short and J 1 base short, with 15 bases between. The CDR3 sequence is CASRTPHPVNTGELFF. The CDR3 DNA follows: TGTGCCAGTAGGACACCCCATCCCGTGAACACCGGGGAGCTGTTTTTT.